This T cell receptor beta chain was captured in a study of cytotoxic CD8 clonotypes in ibrutinib-treated CLL. Across the whole study: Averaging across samples gave approximately 250,000 productive templates and 94,082 productive rearrangements.

CDR1 is SGDLS, CDR2 YYNGEE, per germline. Trimming removed 4 bases from V and 0 bases from J, with 13 bases in between. This CDR3 contains 15 residues. Sequencing sought depths of 1 in 200,000 to 1 in 1 million T cells. Method: immunoSEQ multiplex PCR; TCRdb's copy keeps in-frame clones and lacks some. The top ten clones hold 6.5% to 8% of a sample with about 39,000 clones, roughly 65% of them seen once. Sequenced here: PBMCs, sampled at disease progression, from a patient treated with ibrutinib. The rearrangement uses TRBV9 and TRBJ2-5; D is unclear. This TCR was recovered from a human donor with chronic lymphocytic leukemia. DNA of the CDR3: TGTGCCAGCAGCACAAGTACCGCGTACCAAGAGACCCAGTACTTC. Translated: CASSTSTAYQETQYF.